A single sample is the source of the 3 T cell receptor beta chains below, sequenced in a study of OX40 agonist ivuxolimab in advanced cancers. Profiling relied on immunoSEQ multiplex PCR, and the TCRdb table lists in-frame clones only, not all of them. The sample has around 60,000 clones, around 80% seen once. The starting material was CD4+ or CD8+ T cells sorted from blood, obtained in a trial of the OX40 agonist ivuxolimab. Every receptor here comes from an adult with an advanced solid tumor such as melanoma, head and neck, liver or kidney cancer.

The V gene is TRBV7-2, the J gene TRBJ2-3; tentatively, D is TRBD2 (5 bases). The CDR3 is made up of 15 amino acids. The V end was cut by 4 bases, the J end by 2 bases, with 13 bases between. Germline V gene data show CDR1 as SGHTA and CDR2 as FQGNSA. This CDR3 reads CASSSPGGFTDTQYF. CDR3 sequence (DNA): TGTGCCAGCAGCTCCCCCGGCGGGTTCACAGATACGCAGTATTTT.

The V and J genes are TRBV7-9 and TRBJ2-7; D unclear. The CDR3 contains 15 residues. Germline V gives CDR1 SEHNR, CDR2 FQNEAQ (reference sequence). V was shortened by 4 bases and J by 3 bases, with 16 bases between the two germline ends. The CDR3: CASSSKGGSRYEQYF. The CDR3 coding sequence is TGTGCCAGCAGCTCAAAGGGCGGCTCCCGCTACGAGCAGTACTTC. The whole variable domain, filled in from reference TRBV7-9 and TRBJ2-7, reads DTGVSQNPRHKITKRGQNVTFRCDPISEHNRLYWYRQTLGQGPEFLTYFQNEAQLEKSRLLSDRFSAERPKGSFSTLEIQRTEQGDSAMYLCASSSKGGSRYEQYFGPGTRLTVT.

The V gene is TRBV27, the J gene TRBJ1-1, with TRBD1 matching 10 bases. This CDR3 spans 15 amino acids. The V segment lost 4 bases and the J segment 5 bases; nucleotides outside the gene matches: 7. Per the germline V gene, CDR1 is MNHEY and CDR2 is SMNVEV (reference sequence). The CDR3 DNA is TGTGCCAGCAGTTCTCGGGACAGGGGAGATACTGAAGCTTTCTTT. Amino acids: CASSSRDRGDTEAFF.